A single sample is the source of the 12 T cell receptor beta chains below, sequenced in a study of identical twins. TCRdb used MiXCR to reprocess the 5' RACE reads, holding one entry per CDR3 protein. The sample contains roughly 350,000 distinct CDR3 sequences, approximately 10% of which appear only once. The sequencing sample was made of naive T cells sorted from blood. These receptors came from a woman aged 45 to 65 in good health.

This clonotype was counted many times. The V call is TRBV12-3 or TRBV12-4, the J call TRBJ2-5, with D possibly being TRBD1 (5 bases). This CDR3 has 13 residues. The V end was cut by 7 bases, the J end by 1 base, with 10 bases between. CDR3 loop: CASTWGRQETQYF. CDR3 bases: TGTGCCAGCACCTGGGGCCGCCAAGAGACCCAGTACTTC.

V and J are TRBV12-3 or TRBV12-4 and TRBJ2-7; 7 bases line up with TRBD1. J was trimmed by 2 bases and V by 3 bases; bases with no gene match: 4. The CDR3 consists of 14 residues. The CDR3 is CASSFRGQPYEQYV. The CDR3 DNA follows: TGTGCCAGCAGTTTTAGGGGACAGCCCTACGAGCAGTACGTC.

This clonotype was found many times. The CDR3 DNA reads TGTGCCAGCTCACCCGCTAGCACCAATGAGCAGTTCTTC. It translates to CASSPASTNEQFF. The chain uses TRBV18 and TRBJ2-1, with a weak D call TRBD2 (5 bases). The CDR3 loop spans 13 amino acids. Germline CDR1 reads KGHSH; CDR2 reads LQKENI. V gave up 3 bases and J gave up 6 bases, with 9 bases separating them.

The table lists this clonotype with many counts. CDR3: CSVRTAREQYF. The DNA for the CDR3 is TGCAGCGTCAGGACAGCTCGCGAGCAGTACTTC. The chain couples TRBV29-1 to TRBJ2-7; weak D call: TRBD1 (6 bases). V was clipped by 6 bases and J by 6 bases, with 12 bases between them. The germline CDR1 and CDR2 sequences are SQVTM and ANQGSEA. The CDR3 runs to 11 residues.

V gene TRBV3-1 combines with J gene TRBJ2-1; D possibly corresponds to TRBD2 (6 bases). Trimming shortened V by 1 base and J by 5 bases, and 9 bases separated the two germline ends. CDR1 and CDR2 from the germline V gene are LGHDT and YNNKEL (reference sequence). CDR3 length: 14 residues. DNA of the CDR3: TGTGCCAGCAGCCAAGTTGTAGCGGACAATGAGCAGTTCTTC. Its translation: CASSQVVADNEQFF.

This clonotype has just a few counts. The chain links TRBV7-2 to TRBJ2-1; TRBD2 might be the D (6 bases). V lost 2 bases, J lost 9 bases, and 17 bases lay in between. CDR1 is SGHTA and CDR2 is FQGNSA in the germline V gene. The CDR3 is 15 residues long. The CDR3 protein is CASSLSGGTWFEQFF. In DNA, the CDR3 is TGTGCCAGCAGCTTATCAGGCGGGACGTGGTTTGAGCAGTTCTTC. Full variable domain (rest looked up from reference TRBV7-2 and TRBJ2-1): GAGVSQSPSNKVTEKGKDVELRCDPISGHTALYWYRQSLGQGLEFLIYFQGNSAPDKSGLPSDRFSAERTGGSVSTLTIQRTQQEDSAVYLCASSLSGGTWFEQFFGPGTRLTVL.

This clonotype was seen repeatedly, ten times or more. J is TRBJ2-2 and V is TRBV29-1, with no clear D. The CDR3 contains 12 residues. Trimming took 5 bases from V and 7 from J, leaving 11 bases between them. The germline gives CDR1 SQVTM, CDR2 ANQGSEA. CDR3 nucleotides: TGCAGCGTTTCCGACTGGGGCGGGGAGCTGTTTTTT. This encodes CSVSDWGGELFF.

This clonotype was observed a few times. The chain joins TRBV19 to TRBJ2-1; 9 nucleotides line up with TRBD2. The CDR3 covers 14 residues. Germline values: CDR1 LNHDA, CDR2 SQIVND (reference sequence). The J segment lost 8 bases and the V segment lost 3 bases, leaving 5 bases of the junction unmatched. CDR3 region: CASSIHQREDEQFF. CDR3 nucleotides: TGTGCCAGTAGTATTCATCAGCGGGAGGATGAGCAGTTCTTC.

Many counts were recorded for this clonotype. This rearrangement joins TRBV20-1 to TRBJ2-1; D is possibly TRBD2 (6 bases). V was shortened by 3 bases and J by 0 bases, with 18 bases between the two germline ends. Germline values: CDR1 DFQATT, CDR2 SNEGSKA (reference sequence). This CDR3 has 17 amino acids. For the CDR3, the DNA is TGCAGTGCTAGCGACGGGACTCTTTATTACTCCTACAATGAGCAGTTCTTC. Translating it yields CSASDGTLYYSYNEQFF.

This clonotype was seen a few times. The CDR3 DNA follows: TGTGCCAGCAGTCCCTATACCGGGACAGGGCCCGTCGGCTACACCTTC. Translating it yields CASSPYTGTGPVGYTF. This chain connects TRBV27 to TRBJ1-2; TRBD1 aligns across 9 bases. V gave up 5 bases and J gave up 8 bases; unmatched junction bases: 15. Germline lookup yields CDR1 MNHEY and CDR2 SMNVEV (reference sequence). The CDR3 consists of 16 residues.

This sequence joins TRBV4-1 and TRBJ1-2, with D unresolved. Trimming shortened V by 3 bases and J by 2 bases, and 7 bases separated the two germline ends. The CDR3 has 13 residues. The germline gives CDR1 MGHRA, CDR2 YSYEKL. In DNA, the CDR3 is TGCGCCAGCAGCCAGCTAGAGAACTATGGCTACACCTTC. Translation gives CASSQLENYGYTF.

This clonotype came up many times. The chain employs TRBV12-5 and TRBJ2-2; D is unresolved. The CDR3 spans 14 residues. The V gene lost 2 bases and the J gene lost 2 bases, with 6 bases spanning the gap. Germline CDR1 LGHNT, CDR2 FRNRAP. The CDR3 loop reads CASGLSQNTGELFF. The CDR3 DNA sequence: TGTGCTAGTGGTTTGTCCCAAAACACCGGGGAGCTGTTTTTT.